This T cell receptor beta chain appears in the sequencing data of a study of beta chain features in type 1 diabetes. Study-level information: Cell yields, age and gender were similar between patients and healthy donors.

CD45RO/CCR7/CD25/CD127/CD95/CD27 separated CD4+ naive, central memory, regulatory and stem cell-like memory cells by sorting. This clone was detected a few times. Its antigen is unknown. Of the isolated RNA, all was reverse transcribed, and so the sequenced material was expressed TCRB transcripts. Sequenced naive, central memory and regulatory T cell samples produced an average of about 3.9 million reads. Assay used: immunoSEQ multiplex PCR; TCRdb lists only in-frame clones, some missing. The table has 600,000 to 700,000 clones, around 11% seen once. Study observations and caveats: Patients' naive, central memory and Treg TCRB repertoires seemed closer to one another than those of healthy donors. People with Type 1 diabetes carried modestly yet significantly shorter TCRB CDR3s in all four CD4+ subsets.

Sequenced material: naive CD4+ T cells from blood. The TCR was taken from a man aged 30 to 39 with type 1 diabetes.

CDR3 sequence (DNA): TGCGCCAGCAGCCCGGGGGCTCCGGCTAAAGAGACCCAGTACTTC. Encoded protein: CASSPGAPAKETQYF. The chain couples TRBV4-3 to TRBJ2-5, with D perhaps matching TRBD1 or TRBD2 (6 bases each). Trimming shortened V by 4 bases and J by 3 bases, and 15 bases separated the two germline ends. CDR1 is LGHNA, CDR2 YSLEER, per germline. CDR3 length equals 15 residues.